The 2 T cell receptor beta chains below come from one sample, sequenced in a study of T cell responses to AZD1222 COVID-19 vaccine. Using immunoSEQ multiplex PCR, the repertoire was profiled, and TCRdb retains in-frame clones only, with some absent. The sample includes 120,000 to 150,000 clones, roughly 88% of them seen just once. The sample was peripheral blood, taken 28 days after the second AZD1222 dose. These receptors all stem from an adult who received the AZD1222 COVID-19 vaccine.

This clone was detected once. The chain is built from TRBV5-1 and TRBJ2-2; 9 nucleotides line up with TRBD1. V trimming: 0 bases; J trimming: 3 bases; junction bases outside the gene matches: 3. Looked up from germline, CDR1 is SGHRS and CDR2 is YFSETQ. CDR3 length: 16 residues. CDR3 protein: CASSLGQGVDTGELFF. CDR3 in DNA: TGCGCCAGCAGCTTGGGACAGGGGGTAGACACCGGGGAGCTGTTTTTT. Filled out from reference TRBV5-1 and TRBJ2-2, the complete variable domain reads KAGVTQTPRYLIKTRGQQVTLSCSPISGHRSVSWYQQTPGQGLQFLFEYFSETQRNKGNFPGRFSGRQFSNSRSEMNVSTLELGDSALYLCASSLGQGVDTGELFFGEGSRLTVL.

This chain joins TRBV29-1 and TRBJ2-7; D not certain. This CDR3 has 11 residues. Trimming removed 3 bases from V and 3 bases from J, with 6 bases in between. CDR1 and CDR2 from the germline V gene are SQVTM and ANQGSEA. CDR3 DNA sequence: TGCAGCGTTGATCTGGGCTACGAGCAGTACTTC. This gives the protein CSVDLGYEQYF.